These 26 T cell receptor beta chains were sequenced from one sample in a study of blood T cells in healthy people across ages. A second PCR of about 7 to 12 cycles used a sample-barcoded 5' primer and a J-beta primer mix. MiXCR was run by TCRdb on the 5' RACE reads, yielding one entry per CDR3 protein. The repertoire has around 1,100,000 distinct CDR3 sequences, roughly two fifths of them found once; the top ten carry approximately 14%. The sequenced sample consisted of blood. The receptor source for this set is a man between 18 and 29 years old in good health.

The chain couples TRBV29-1 to TRBJ2-3; D call uncertain. CDR1 and CDR2 (germline): SQVTM, ANQGSEA. V lost 3 bases and J 0 bases, leaving 10 bases between the germline ends. The length of the CDR3 is 14 residues. The CDR3 bases are TGCAGCGTTGACTCAATCCTTAGCACAGATACGCAGTATTTT. Translated, it gives CSVDSILSTDTQYF.

The chain couples TRBV2 to TRBJ1-6; D call uncertain. The length of the CDR3 is 13 residues. Germline V gene data show CDR1 as SNHLY and CDR2 as FYNNEI. With 5 bases removed from V and 10 bases from J, the gap between germline ends came to 12 bases. CDR3 in amino acids: CASSPDLGSPLHF. The CDR3 DNA sequence: TGTGCCAGCAGTCCGGACCTTGGCTCACCCCTCCACTTT.

This clonotype has only a few counts. The chain carries TRBV15 and TRBJ1-2; maybe TRBD1 (5 bases). CDR1 and CDR2 from the germline V gene are LNHNV and YYDKDF (reference sequence). The CDR3 is 16 amino acids. Between the trimmed V and J ends, which lost 0 bases and 4 bases, there was a span of 15 bases. The CDR3 nucleotides are TGTGCCACCAGCAGAGATTCTTCGGCAGGGATCTATGGCTACACCTTC. This translates into CATSRDSSAGIYGYTF. The full variable domain, rest sourced from reference TRBV15 and TRBJ1-2, is DAMVIQNPRYQVTQFGKPVTLSCSQTLNHNVMYWYQQKSSQAPKLLFHYYDKDFNNEADTPDNFQSRRPNTSFCFLDIRSPGLGDTAMYLCATSRDSSAGIYGYTFGSGTRLTVV.

The chain employs TRBV11-2 and TRBJ2-1, with 8 bases identical to TRBD2. The J call is doubtful: the DNA matches TRBJ2-7 better. CDR1 and CDR2 from the germline V gene are SGHAT and FQNNGV. This CDR3 has 15 amino acids. The DNA of the CDR3 is TGTGCCAGCAGCCGTACGGGGGGGTCATACAATGAGCAGTACTTC. Amino acid sequence: CASSRTGGSYNEQYF.

This chain links TRBV20-1 with TRBJ1-5; 8 positions match TRBD1. The CDR3 runs to 15 residues. Germline V CDR1 and CDR2: DFQATT, SNEGSKA (reference sequence). V trimming: 3 bases; J trimming: 0 bases; junction bases outside the gene matches: 4. The CDR3 region is CSARVQGDSNQPQHF. CDR3 coding DNA: TGCAGTGCTAGGGTACAGGGGGATAGCAATCAGCCCCAGCATTTT.

The J gene is TRBJ1-1, the V gene TRBV12-3 or TRBV12-4, with D tentatively TRBD1 (5 bases). This CDR3 comprises 14 residues. V gave up 5 bases and J gave up 5 bases, with 15 bases separating them. This CDR3 reads CASSPGPTRTEAFF. The CDR3, as DNA: TGTGCCAGCAGTCCGGGACCGACGAGGACTGAAGCTTTCTTT.

This clonotype has just a few counts. The chain couples TRBV6-6 to TRBJ2-7; D is uncertain. Trimming took off 2 bases at V and 6 bases at J, with 8 bases between the two ends. Germline loops: CDR1 MNHNY, CDR2 SVGAGI (reference sequence). The CDR3 covers 12 residues. The chain's CDR3 is CASSYLGTEQYF. CDR3 nucleotides: TGTGCCAGCAGTTACCTGGGAACCGAGCAGTACTTC.

CDR3 DNA: TGCAGTGCTCCAGGGATAGGCACAGATACGCAGTATTTT. Translated: CSAPGIGTDTQYF. The J gene is TRBJ2-3, the V gene TRBV20-1; D might be TRBD1 (5 bases). Trimming stripped 5 bases from V and 1 base from J, with 10 bases between. The CDR3 consists of 13 residues. CDR1 and CDR2 from the germline V gene are DFQATT and SNEGSKA (reference sequence).

V is TRBV20-1 and J is TRBJ1-1, with TRBD1 identical over 8 bases. The CDR3 consists of 13 residues. V shed 3 bases and J 6 bases; nucleotides not matched to a gene: 6. Germline V CDR1 and CDR2: DFQATT, SNEGSKA (reference sequence). CDR3 nucleotide sequence: TGCAGTGCTAGGACAGGGGCCGAACCTGAAGCTTTCTTT. Its translation is CSARTGAEPEAFF.

The J gene is TRBJ2-1, the V gene TRBV10-3; 11 nucleotides agree with TRBD2. The V gene end was trimmed by 5 bases and the J gene end by 8 bases; junction bases not matched to a gene: 8. CDR3 length: 15 residues. In germline, CDR1 is ENHRY, CDR2 SYGVKD. CDR3 in amino acids: CAISTSGGLTDEQFF. In DNA form, the CDR3 reads TGTGCCATCAGTACTAGCGGGGGCCTAACCGATGAGCAGTTCTTC.

The chain carries TRBV12-3 or TRBV12-4 and TRBJ1-1; D is uncertain. V lost 3 bases and J lost 12, with 14 bases in between. The CDR3 runs 12 residues. CDR3 bases: TGTGCCAGCAGTTTGGTTAGGTCCTTTACTTTCTTT. As protein: CASSLVRSFTFF.

The chain carries TRBV7-9 and TRBJ2-7; no clear D gene. The closer fit of TRBJ2-5 to the DNA end suggests the J call may be wrong. The CDR3 consists of 12 residues. Germline CDR1 reads SEHNR; CDR2 reads FQNEAQ (reference sequence). The CDR3 loop reads CASSRLVETQYF. The CDR3 bases are TGTGCCAGCAGCCGTTTGGTGGAGACCCAGTACTTC.

This clonotype was counted a few times. V gene TRBV7-6 combines with J gene TRBJ1-1; D possibly corresponds to TRBD1 (5 bases). In germline, CDR1 is SGHVS, CDR2 FNYEAQ. There are 14 residues in the CDR3. Trimming took 5 bases from V and 6 from J, leaving 16 bases between them. CDR3 amino acids: CASSQKGEWAEAFF. CDR3 DNA: TGTGCCAGCAGCCAAAAAGGGGAATGGGCTGAAGCTTTCTTT.

This chain uses TRBV7-2 with TRBJ2-1; 9 bases agree with TRBD1. J gave up 7 bases and V 3 bases, and 4 bases lay outside the gene matches. The CDR3 is 14 residues long. The germline CDR1 and CDR2 sequences are SGHTA and FQGNSA. This chain's CDR3 is CASSFGTGQNEQFF. CDR3 bases: TGTGCCAGCAGCTTCGGGACAGGGCAGAATGAGCAGTTCTTC.

The chain combines TRBV20-1 with TRBJ1-4; TRBD1 matches at 7 bases. The CDR3 runs 15 residues. Looked up from germline, CDR1 is DFQATT and CDR2 is SNEGSKA (reference sequence). With V trimmed by 4 bases and J by 1 base, 6 bases remained unmatched. Here the CDR3 reads CSATSPGGTNEKLFF. CDR3 nucleotide sequence: TGCAGTGCTACCTCACCAGGGGGAACTAATGAAAAACTGTTTTTT.

The chain is built from TRBV20-1 and TRBJ2-3; 11 bases are shared with TRBD2. This CDR3 spans 16 amino acids. V shed 3 bases and J 0 bases; nucleotides not matched to a gene: 5. CDR1 DFQATT and CDR2 SNEGSKA come from the germline V gene (reference sequence). Written as DNA, the CDR3 is TGCAGTGCTAGCCGTAGCGGGGGGGGAAGCACAGATACGCAGTATTTT. It encodes CSASRSGGGSTDTQYF.

The rearrangement uses TRBV5-1 and TRBJ1-2; D perhaps matches TRBD1 (5 bases). The CDR3 covers 14 residues. The germline V gene encodes CDR1 SGHRS and CDR2 YFSETQ. Trimming left V 0 bases short and J 5 bases short, with 11 bases between. For the CDR3, the DNA is TGCGCCAGCAGCTTGGGACAGACTACATATGGCTACACCTTC. It translates to CASSLGQTTYGYTF.

With regard to this clonotype: The junction differs from germline at one of its ends, possibly a read error. V is TRBV12-3 or TRBV12-4 and J is TRBJ1-2; 10 bases fit TRBD1. The CDR3 is made up of 15 amino acids. CDR3 region: CASTPRDRGNYGHTF. CDR3 nucleotides: TGTGCCAGCACCCCGCGGGACAGGGGTAACTATGGCCACACCTTC.

The chain is built from TRBV28 and TRBJ2-3, with 9 nucleotides matching TRBD1. The CDR3 has 16 amino acids. V dropped 7 bases and J dropped 3; count of bases not matched to a gene: 11. Looked up from germline, CDR1 is MDHEN and CDR2 is SYDVKM. CDR3 nucleotide sequence: TGTGCCAGCACCCCCTCCCGGGACAGGGTAACAGATACGCAGTATTTT. Amino acids: CASTPSRDRVTDTQYF.

This rearrangement joins TRBV7-2 to TRBJ2-5; D not resolved. V dropped 7 bases and J dropped 2 bases, with 17 bases sitting between them. Per germline, CDR1 SGHTA and CDR2 FQGNSA. The CDR3 consists of 15 residues. DNA of the CDR3: TGTGCCAGCACCCCCGTTGTGACAACGCAAGAGACCCAGTACTTC. It is translated as CASTPVVTTQETQYF.

The J gene is TRBJ2-7, the V gene TRBV20-1, with 9 bases aligning to TRBD1. This CDR3 has 13 amino acids. V lost 7 bases, J lost 7 bases, and 11 bases stayed unmatched. Per the germline V gene, CDR1 is DFQATT and CDR2 is SNEGSKA (reference sequence). The CDR3 bases are TGCAGTGTTTCGACAGGGGGTGTGAGGGAGCAGTACTTC. This translates into CSVSTGGVREQYF.

Many counts were recorded for this clonotype. V usage is TRBV10-3 and J usage is TRBJ1-2; D possibly corresponds to TRBD1 (6 bases). CDR1 ENHRY and CDR2 SYGVKD come from the germline V gene. This CDR3 comprises 16 residues. The germline V and J ends were trimmed by 6 bases and 2 bases, with 19 bases remaining between them. DNA for the CDR3: TGTGCCATCAGCGATGCCTCAGGGGCAGCGAACTATGGCTACACCTTC. Translated: CAISDASGAANYGYTF.

This chain links TRBV7-9 with TRBJ2-5; tentative D call: TRBD1 (5 bases). Germline V gene sequence: CDR1 SEHNR, CDR2 FQNEAQ (reference sequence). The germline V and J ends were trimmed by 5 bases and 4 bases, with 20 bases remaining between them. There are 16 residues in the CDR3. The CDR3 spells CASSIYGHGRRETQYF. DNA of the CDR3: TGTGCCAGCAGCATTTATGGACATGGACGTCGAGAGACCCAGTACTTC.

The V call is TRBV7-9, the J call TRBJ1-1; D perhaps matches TRBD1 (5 bases). V was clipped by 3 bases and J by 1 base, with 9 bases between them. This CDR3 contains 14 residues. CDR1 SEHNR and CDR2 FQNEAQ come from the germline V gene (reference sequence). The DNA for the CDR3 is TGTGCCAGCAGCTTCTGGGGCCAGAACACTGAAGCTTTCTTT. Translating gives CASSFWGQNTEAFF.

This clonotype occurred many times. The CDR3 is CASSLDGMWTYEQYF. The CDR3 DNA sequence: TGCGCCAGCAGCTTAGACGGGATGTGGACCTACGAGCAGTACTTC. The chain links TRBV5-1 to TRBJ2-7, with a weak D call TRBD2 (5 bases). Per germline, CDR1 SGHRS and CDR2 YFSETQ. The CDR3 sequence is 15 residues long. V dropped 2 bases and J dropped 2 bases, with 14 bases sitting between them.

This clonotype has a handful of counts. This chain links TRBV4-2 with TRBJ2-4, with 8 bases that match TRBD1. This CDR3 region has 17 residues. Germline V gene sequence: CDR1 LGHNA, CDR2 YNFKEQ. The V and J ends lost 2 bases and 7 bases, in that order; junction bases with no gene match: 13. CDR3 loop: CASSQWGDRKKPNIQYF. The CDR3 region has the DNA TGTGCCAGCAGCCAATGGGGGGACAGGAAAAAACCCAACATTCAGTACTTC.